This record concerns one TCR beta chain sequence. This CDR3 is 13 amino acids long. V was pared by 7 bases and J by 5 bases, with 14 bases between. In the authors' methods: For nucleated cells, counts were estimated from reference gene primer amplification. Sequencing used immunoSEQ multiplex PCR; TCRdb keeps in-frame clones, though not all of them. The D gene and trimming were derived from the DNA, and the V and J assignments and clone size from that table. Among roughly 150,000 clones listed, approximately 87% were seen once. Recruited during active infection, patients (from Seattle) were subsequently followed longitudinally. This specimen belongs to a study of blood T cell repertoires in COVID-19. Study context: From T cells, B-cell-depleted T cells, or PBMCs came the material, which was cDNA or gDNA.

The sample taken for sequencing was peripheral blood. The chain recombines TRBV12-3 or TRBV12-4 with TRBJ1-2; D not certain. This receptor was identified in a woman between 70 and 85 years old with COVID-19, enrolled during active disease. CDR3 loop: CASTQSSRYGYTF. DNA of the CDR3: TGTGCCAGCACTCAGTCGTCCCGATATGGCTACACCTTC.